The 3 T cell receptor beta chains below come from one sample, sequenced in a study of blood T cells in healthy people across ages. A second roughly 6 to 11 cycle PCR used barcoded and J-beta primers. TCRdb reprocessed the 5' RACE reads with MiXCR, giving one entry per CDR3 protein. The sample has some 730,000 distinct CDR3 sequences, around a fifth seen once. Sequencing was performed on blood. The receptors derive from a man in his 70s in good health.

About this clonotype itself: The CDR3 carries no conserved terminal phenylalanine or tryptophan, so it likely arises from a read error. The chain is built from TRBV20-1 and TRBJ2-5; 9 bases agree with TRBD1. This CDR3 spans 15 amino acids. V was clipped by 3 bases and J by 2 bases; unmatched bases: 7. The germline V gene encodes CDR1 DFQATT and CDR2 SNEGSKA (reference sequence). This chain's CDR3 is CSARTGGGGQETQYL. The CDR3 DNA sequence: TGCAGTGCTAGGACAGGGGGAGGGGGTCAAGAGACCCAGTACTTG.

The J gene is TRBJ2-3, the V gene TRBV15; D gene unclear. This CDR3 is 15 amino acids long. With 1 base removed from V and 2 bases from J, the gap between germline ends came to 10 bases. CDR1 and CDR2 (germline): LNHNV, YYDKDF (reference sequence). The CDR3 DNA reads TGTGCCACCAGCAGAGTCAGTAGGGCCACAGATACGCAGTATTTT. It specifies CATSRVSRATDTQYF.

The count of this clonotype is one. The chain uses TRBV6-8 and TRBJ2-7, with no clear D. CDR3 length: 8 amino acids. The germline V gene has CDR1 MNHGY and CDR2 SAAAGT. CDR3 bases: TGTGCCAGCGATTCAGGTGTCGTC. As protein: CASDSGVV.